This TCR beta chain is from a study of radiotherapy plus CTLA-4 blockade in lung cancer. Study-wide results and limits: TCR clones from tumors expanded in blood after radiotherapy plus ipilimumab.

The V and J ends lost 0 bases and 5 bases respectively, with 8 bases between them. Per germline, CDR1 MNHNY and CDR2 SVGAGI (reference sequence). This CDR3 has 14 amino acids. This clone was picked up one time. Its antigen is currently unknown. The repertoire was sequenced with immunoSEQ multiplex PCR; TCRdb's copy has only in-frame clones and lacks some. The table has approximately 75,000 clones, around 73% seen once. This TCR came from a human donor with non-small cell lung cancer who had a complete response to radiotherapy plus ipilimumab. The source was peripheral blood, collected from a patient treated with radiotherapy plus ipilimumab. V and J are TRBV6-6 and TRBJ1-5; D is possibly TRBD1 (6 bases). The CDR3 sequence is CASSYSAGDQPQHF. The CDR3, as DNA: TGTGCCAGCAGTTACTCGGCAGGGGATCAGCCCCAGCATTTT.